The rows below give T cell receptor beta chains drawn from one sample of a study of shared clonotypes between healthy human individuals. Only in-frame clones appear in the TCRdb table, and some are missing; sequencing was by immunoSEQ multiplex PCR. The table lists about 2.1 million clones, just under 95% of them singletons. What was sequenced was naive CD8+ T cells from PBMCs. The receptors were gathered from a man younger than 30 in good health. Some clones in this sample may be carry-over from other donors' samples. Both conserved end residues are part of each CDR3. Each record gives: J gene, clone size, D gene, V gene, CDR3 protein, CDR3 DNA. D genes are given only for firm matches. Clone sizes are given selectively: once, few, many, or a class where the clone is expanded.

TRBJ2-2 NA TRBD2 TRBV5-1 CASSSLPGLAAVGNTGELFF TGCGCCAGCAGCAGCTTACCGGGACTAGCGGCCGTCGGAAACACCGGGGAGCTGTTTTTT
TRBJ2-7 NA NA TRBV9 CASSVGFTGYEQYF TGTGCCAGCAGCGTAGGGTTTACGGGCTACGAGCAGTACTTC
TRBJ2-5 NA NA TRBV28 CASSFFSSGKETQYF TGTGCCAGCAGTTTCTTTTCTTCGGGGAAAGAGACCCAGTACTTC
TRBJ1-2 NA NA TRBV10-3 CAISASGADNYGYTF TGTGCCATCAGTGCTTCCGGGGCAGACAACTATGGCTACACCTTC
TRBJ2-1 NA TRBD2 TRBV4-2 CASSQSSGSGNEQFF TGTGCCAGCAGCCAATCTAGCGGGAGTGGCAATGAGCAGTTCTTC
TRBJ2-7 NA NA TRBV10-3 CAISASGEQYF TGTGCCATCAGTGCCTCGGGGGAGCAGTACTTC
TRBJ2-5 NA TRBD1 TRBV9 CASSPTGVGETQYF TGTGCCAGCAGCCCTACAGGGGTAGGGGAGACCCAGTACTTC
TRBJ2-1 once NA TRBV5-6 CASSLAGADGYNEQFF TGTGCCAGCAGCTTGGCGGGGGCGGATGGCTACAATGAGCAGTTCTTC
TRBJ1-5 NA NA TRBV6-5 CASSYGVGGQPQHF TGTGCCAGCAGTTACGGAGTGGGTGGTCAGCCCCAGCATTTT
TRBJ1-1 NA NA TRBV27 CASSLFMAYNTEAFF TGTGCCAGCAGCCTTTTCATGGCCTATAACACTGAAGCTTTCTTT
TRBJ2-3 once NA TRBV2 CASSEGGRRTDTQYF TGTGCCAGCAGTGAGGGTGGGAGGCGGACAGATACGCAGTATTTT
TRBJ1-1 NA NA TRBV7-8 CASSFYQTRDTEAFF TGTGCCAGCAGCTTCTACCAGACTAGGGACACTGAAGCTTTCTTT
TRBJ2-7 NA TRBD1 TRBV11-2 CASSDRDSTYEQYF TGTGCCAGCAGCGACCGGGACAGTACCTACGAGCAGTACTTC
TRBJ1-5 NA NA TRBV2 CASSTGPFLYSNQPQHF TGTGCCAGCTCGACAGGCCCCTTCTTATATAGCAATCAGCCCCAGCATTTT
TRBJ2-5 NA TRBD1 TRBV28 CASSQGAGAGETQYF TGTGCCAGCAGTCAGGGGGCAGGGGCAGGAGAGACCCAGTACTTC
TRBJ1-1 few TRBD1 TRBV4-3 CASSVTGGNTEAFF TGCGCCAGCAGCGTCACAGGGGGGAACACTGAAGCTTTCTTT
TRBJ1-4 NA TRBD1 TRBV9 CASSERQGATNEKLFF TGTGCCAGCAGCGAGCGACAGGGGGCAACTAATGAAAAACTGTTTTTT
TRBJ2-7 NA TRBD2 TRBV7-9 CASSPSSGITYEQYF TGTGCCAGCAGCCCCTCTAGCGGGATCACCTACGAGCAGTACTTC
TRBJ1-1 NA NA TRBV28 CASSFGGAGSTEAFF TGTGCCAGCAGTTTTGGGGGCGCTGGGTCCACTGAAGCTTTCTTT
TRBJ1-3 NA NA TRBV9 CASSVGGSSGNTIYF TGTGCCAGCAGCGTAGGAGGAAGCTCTGGAAACACCATATATTTT
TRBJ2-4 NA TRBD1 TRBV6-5 CASMTGPSGVNIQYF TGTGCCAGTATGACAGGGCCAAGTGGGGTCAACATTCAGTACTTC
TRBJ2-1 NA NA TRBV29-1 CSVEYESSYNEQFF TGCAGCGTTGAGTATGAGAGCTCCTACAATGAGCAGTTCTTC
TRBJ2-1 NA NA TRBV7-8 CASSSGLYGVNNEQFF TGTGCCAGCAGCTCCGGGCTTTACGGGGTAAACAATGAGCAGTTCTTC
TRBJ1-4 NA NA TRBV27 CASSTGSGARGPEKLFF TGTGCCAGCAGTACGGGGTCGGGGGCGAGAGGTCCTGAAAAACTGTTTTTT
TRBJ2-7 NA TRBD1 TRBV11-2 CASSDPTGGTYEQYF TGTGCCAGCAGTGATCCTACAGGGGGTACCTACGAGCAGTACTTC
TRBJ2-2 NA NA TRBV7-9 CASSLAPAVELFF TGTGCCAGCAGCTTAGCCCCAGCTGTGGAGCTGTTTTTT
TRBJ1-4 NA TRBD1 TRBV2 CASSGWGQGSEKLFF TGTGCCAGCAGTGGTTGGGGACAGGGGAGTGAAAAACTGTTTTTT
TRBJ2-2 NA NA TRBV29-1 CSASGESGELFF TGCAGCGCCTCAGGGGAGTCCGGGGAGCTGTTTTTT
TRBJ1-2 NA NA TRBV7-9 CASSSPGGQIYGYTF TGTGCCAGCAGCTCGCCGGGGGGGCAGATCTATGGCTACACCTTC
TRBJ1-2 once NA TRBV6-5 CASSPGGGYGYTF TGTGCCAGCAGCCCCGGAGGGGGCTATGGCTACACCTTC
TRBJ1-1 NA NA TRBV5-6 CASRTAGKIQPEAFF TGTGCCAGCAGAACTGCCGGTAAGATTCAGCCTGAAGCTTTCTTT
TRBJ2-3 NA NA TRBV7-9 CASSLSYGRPEDTQYF TGTGCCAGCAGCTTATCTTATGGGCGCCCCGAAGATACGCAGTATTTT
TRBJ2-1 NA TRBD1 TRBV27 CASSPQGASRHEQFF TGTGCCAGCAGTCCGCAGGGGGCTAGCAGGCATGAGCAGTTCTTC
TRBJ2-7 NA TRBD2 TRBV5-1 CASSLAASGRPSYEQYF TGCGCCAGCAGCTTGGCCGCGAGCGGGAGGCCCTCCTACGAGCAGTACTTC
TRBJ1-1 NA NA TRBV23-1 CASSPHQRAEKLNTEAFF TGCGCCAGCAGTCCTCACCAACGGGCAGAAAAATTGAACACTGAAGCTTTCTTT
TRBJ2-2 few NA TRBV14 CASSGGRSGELFF TGTGCCAGCAGTGGGGGTCGATCCGGGGAGCTGTTTTTT
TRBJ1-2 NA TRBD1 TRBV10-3 CAISLQGANYGYTF TGTGCCATCAGTTTACAGGGGGCGAACTATGGCTACACCTTC
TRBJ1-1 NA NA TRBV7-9 CASSPRDGLGTEAFF TGTGCCAGCAGCCCTAGGGACGGGTTAGGGACTGAAGCTTTCTTT
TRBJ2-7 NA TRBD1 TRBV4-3 CASSQDRDREFYEQYF TGCGCCAGCAGCCAGGACCGGGACAGGGAATTCTACGAGCAGTACTTC
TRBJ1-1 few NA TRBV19 CASLFGREAFF TGTGCCAGTCTGTTCGGCAGGGAAGCTTTCTTT
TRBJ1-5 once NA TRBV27 CASSLFWGSNQPQHF TGTGCCAGCAGTTTATTCTGGGGTAGCAATCAGCCCCAGCATTTT
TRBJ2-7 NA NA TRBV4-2 CASSQDGPGVRTYEQYF TGTGCCAGCAGCCAAGATGGTCCAGGGGTGAGGACCTACGAGCAGTACTTC